This TCR beta chain was sequenced during a study of a mutant IDH1 vaccine in newly diagnosed glioma. Study as a whole: The initiation of vaccination occurred 4-6 weeks after radiotherapy alone, or with temozolomide cycles. Treated patients showed a male proportion of roughly 60%, a female proportion of around 40%, and a mean age of around 39 years.

A remark on this clone: Its antigen is as yet unknown.

The CDR3 is 16 residues long. Germline CDR1 SGHRS, CDR2 YFSETQ. Trimming removed 4 bases from V and 5 bases from J, with 21 bases in between. The time point is: week 23, last vaccination. Doses consisted of 300 ug of mutant IDH1 20-mer peptide each, paired with topical imiquimod. Each donor presented with a new WHO grade 3 or 4 astrocytoma that tested IDH1-mutant and showed ATRX loss. Libraries were prepared by immunoSEQ multiplex PCR; TCRdb keeps only in-frame clonotypes and omits some of them. Among around 85,000 clones listed, 85% were seen once. The sample was PBMCs, taken from a glioma patient whose treatment included an IDH1 peptide vaccine. The chain uses TRBV5-1 and TRBJ2-5; D possibly matches TRBD1 or TRBD2 (6 bases each). This TCR was sampled from a young man with glioma. Some clones in this sample may be carry-over from other donors' samples. The CDR3 coding sequence is TGCGCCAGCAGCCTGACCGCCCCGGGGGCGGGGGAGACCCAGTACTTC. This gives the protein CASSLTAPGAGETQYF.